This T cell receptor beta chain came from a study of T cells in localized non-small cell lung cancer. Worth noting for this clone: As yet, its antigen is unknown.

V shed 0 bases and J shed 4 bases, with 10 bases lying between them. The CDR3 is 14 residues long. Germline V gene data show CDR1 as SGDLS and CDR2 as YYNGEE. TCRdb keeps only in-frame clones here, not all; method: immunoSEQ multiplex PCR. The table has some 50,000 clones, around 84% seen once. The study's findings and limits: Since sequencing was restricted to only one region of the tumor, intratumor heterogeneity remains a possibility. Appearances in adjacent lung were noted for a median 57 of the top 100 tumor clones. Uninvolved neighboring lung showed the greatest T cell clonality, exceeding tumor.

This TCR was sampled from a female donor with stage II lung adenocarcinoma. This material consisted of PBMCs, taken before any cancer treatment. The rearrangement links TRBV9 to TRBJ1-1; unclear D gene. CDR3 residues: CASSVVTSGTEAFF. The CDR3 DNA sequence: TGTGCCAGCAGCGTAGTGACCTCGGGCACTGAAGCTTTCTTT.